This T cell receptor (beta chain) was identified during a study of blood T cell repertoires in COVID-19. Background on the study: Sample material is recorded as cDNA or gDNA derived from T cells, B-cell-depleted T cells, or PBMCs.

The CDR3 has 17 amino acids. The V end was cut by 4 bases, the J end by 1 base, with 18 bases between. The V gene's germline CDR1 is LGHDT and CDR2 YNNKEL (reference sequence). Original analysis: Using reference gene primer amplification, nucleated cell counts were estimated. This table comes from immunoSEQ multiplex PCR, and its TCRdb copy is limited to in-frame clones, with some not included. The V and J calls and clone size are taken from that table; D and trimming were inferred from the DNA. Of 200,000 to 250,000 clones listed, about nine tenths are singletons. This receptor was obtained from a man in his sixties who had recovered from COVID-19. This chain connects TRBV3-1 (or the pseudogene TRBV3-2) to TRBJ2-3; TRBD1 might be the D (6 bases). Material for sequencing was peripheral blood. The DNA of the CDR3 is TGTGCCAGCAGCCGAAGGGGGTCCCCCAAAGGCACAGATACGCAGTATTTT. This encodes CASSRRGSPKGTDTQYF.